This record concerns one T cell receptor (beta chain) sequence. The antigen remains unidentified. Germline loops: CDR1 SGHRS, CDR2 YFSETQ. The CDR3 runs 14 residues. Trimming left V 2 bases short and J 7 bases short, with 15 bases between. This sample was included in a study of shared clonotypes between healthy human individuals. Clones were sequenced by immunoSEQ multiplex PCR, and TCRdb holds only the in-frame ones, with some missing. This table has about 1 million clones, roughly 75% appearing once. General study findings and limits: Larger estimated richness was generally recorded for naive subsets relative to memory subsets.

The rearrangement joins TRBV5-1 to TRBJ1-2, with a weak D call TRBD1 (5 bases). The sequencing input was memory CD4+ T cells sorted from blood. Subset of the sample: CD45RA-negative fraction. The receptor was derived from a man aged 18 to 30 in good health. The CDR3 nucleotides are TGCGCCAGCAGCTTCGGGGAGGGGATTTTTGGCTACACCTTC. Amino acids: CASSFGEGIFGYTF.